This T cell receptor (beta chain) was recovered during a study of cytomegalovirus exposure and HLA in healthy donors. The CDR3 spans 16 residues. V was pared by 1 base and J by 6 bases, with 5 bases of the junction left unmatched. CDR1 is ENHRY, CDR2 SYGVKD, per germline. The study's findings and limits: TCR beta sequences reportedly predicted most subjects' HLA-A and HLA-B alleles accurately.

Points on this clone: Antigen specificity is unknown.

PCR employed 60 Vbeta and 13 Jbeta primers. The table came from immunoSEQ multiplex PCR; TCRdb's copy has only in-frame clones and leaves some out. Of around 100,000 clones detected, approximately 79% appear once; the ten largest clones hold 4%. Sequencing input: PBMCs. The chain recombines TRBV10-3 with TRBJ2-2, with 10 bases fitting TRBD2. This sequence was found in a man aged 50 to 59 in good health and CMV-seropositive. CDR3 region: CAISEFSSGSSGELFF. DNA for the CDR3: TGTGCCATCAGTGAGTTCTCTAGCGGGAGCTCCGGGGAGCTGTTTTTT.